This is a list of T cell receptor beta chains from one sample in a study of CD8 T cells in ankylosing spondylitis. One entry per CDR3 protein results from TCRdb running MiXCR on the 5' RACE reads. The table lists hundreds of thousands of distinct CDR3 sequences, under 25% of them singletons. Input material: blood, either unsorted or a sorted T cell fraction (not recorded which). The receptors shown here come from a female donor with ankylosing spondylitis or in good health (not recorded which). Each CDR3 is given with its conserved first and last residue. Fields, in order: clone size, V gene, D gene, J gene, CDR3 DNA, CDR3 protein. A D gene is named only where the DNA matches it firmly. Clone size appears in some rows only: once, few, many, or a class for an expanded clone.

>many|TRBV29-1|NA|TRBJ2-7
TGCAGCGTACGTGCGGTTCTAATAAACGAGCAGTACTTC
CSVRAVLINEQYF
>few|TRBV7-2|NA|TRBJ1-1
TGTGCCAGCAGCCCCGCGAGAACTATGAACACTGAAGCTTTCTTT
CASSPARTMNTEAFF
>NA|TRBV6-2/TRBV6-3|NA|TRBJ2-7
TGTGCCAGCAGTTACTCCGACGGGGGAGACTACGAGCAGTACTTC
CASSYSDGGDYEQYF
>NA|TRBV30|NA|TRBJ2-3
TGTGCCTGGAGTGGGGATGCAAAGAAGACAGATACGCAGTATTTT
CAWSGDAKKTDTQYF
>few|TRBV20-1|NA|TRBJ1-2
TGCAGTGCAGCACTGGGGGGCGTCGTTGGCTACACCTTC
CSAALGGVVGYTF
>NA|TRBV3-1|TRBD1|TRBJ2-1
TGTGCCAGCAGCCAAGCCGCAGGGGGCCACAATGAGCAGTTCTTC
CASSQAAGGHNEQFF
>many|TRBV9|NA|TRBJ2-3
TGTGCCAGCAGCGTCGGGGGAGCGGTGGGTTCAGATACGCAGTATTTT
CASSVGGAVGSDTQYF
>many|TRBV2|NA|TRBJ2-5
TGTGCCAGCACAACCTTTCGGGAAGAGACCCAGTACTTC
CASTTFREETQYF
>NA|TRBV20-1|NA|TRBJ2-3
TGCAGTGCTAGACCGCCGGGGCAGGATACGCAGTATTTT
CSARPPGQDTQYF
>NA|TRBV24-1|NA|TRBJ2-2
TGTGCCACCAGTGATCCAACCGGGTCTCACACCGGGGAGCTGTTTTTT
CATSDPTGSHTGELFF
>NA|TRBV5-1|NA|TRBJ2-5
TGCGCCAGCAGTTCCCCGGGAAGGAATAGTCTGTACCAAGAGACCCAGTACTTC
CASSSPGRNSLYQETQYF
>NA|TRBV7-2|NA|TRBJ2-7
TGTGCCAGCACCCGGGACCTGGCCTACGAGCAGTACTTC
CASTRDLAYEQYF
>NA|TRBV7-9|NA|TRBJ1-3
TGTGCCAGCAGCTTAGGGCAGTGGGACACCATATATTTT
CASSLGQWDTIYF
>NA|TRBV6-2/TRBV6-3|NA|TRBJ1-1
TGTGCCAGCAGTTACCGGACAGCCGGTGAAGCTTTCTTT
CASSYRTAGEAFF
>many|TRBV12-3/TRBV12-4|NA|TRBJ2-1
TGTGCCAGCAGTTCTAAGCCGGACAATGAGCAGTTCTTC
CASSSKPDNEQFF
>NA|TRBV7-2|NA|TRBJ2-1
TGTGCCAGCAGCCTCCCGCAGCGGGACAATGAGCAGTTCTTC
CASSLPQRDNEQFF
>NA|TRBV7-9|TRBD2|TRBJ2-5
TGTGCCAGCAGCTTTTCGGCGCTAGCGGGGGTCAAGAAGACCCAGTACTTC
CASSFSALAGVKKTQYF
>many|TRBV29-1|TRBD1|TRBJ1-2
TGCAGCGGCTACAGGGGGGCTAACTATGGCTACACCTTC
CSGYRGANYGYTF
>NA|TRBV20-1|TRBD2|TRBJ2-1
TGCAGTGCTAGAGTGACCGGGAGGACTTACAATGAGCAGTTCTTC
CSARVTGRTYNEQFF
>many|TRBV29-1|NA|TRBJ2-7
TGCAGCGTTGGAACAGAGCTGGGCGAGCAGTACTTC
CSVGTELGEQYF
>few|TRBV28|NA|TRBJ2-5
TGTGCCAGCAGTTTGCAGGGCGGCACCCAAGAGACCCAGTACTTC
CASSLQGGTQETQYF
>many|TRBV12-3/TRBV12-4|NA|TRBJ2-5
TGTGCCAGCAGTTTGCAGCGGGAGACCCAGTACTTC
CASSLQRETQYF
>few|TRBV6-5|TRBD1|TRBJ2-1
TGTGCCAGCAGTTACACGACAGGGATCAATGAGCAGCTCTTC
CASSYTTGINEQLF
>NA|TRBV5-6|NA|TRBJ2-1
TGTGCCATCAGCCCTGGAATCCCCTGCGGAGCCTACAATGAGCAGTTCTTC
CAISPGIPCGAYNEQFF
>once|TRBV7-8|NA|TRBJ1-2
TGTGCCAGCAGCCCGCGACAGCAAGCTAACTATGGCTACACCTTC
CASSPRQQANYGYTF
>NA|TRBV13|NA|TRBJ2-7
TGTGCCAGCAGCGCTAGGAGTCGAGGGCTCTACGAGCAGTACTTC
CASSARSRGLYEQYF
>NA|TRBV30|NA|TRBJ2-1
TGTGCCTGGAGTTTTCCCACGACCTTTAACAATGAGCAGTTCTTC
CAWSFPTTFNNEQFF
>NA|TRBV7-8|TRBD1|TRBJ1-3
TGTGCCAGCAGCTCGACAGGGGTGGGCTCTGGAAACACCATATATTTT
CASSSTGVGSGNTIYF
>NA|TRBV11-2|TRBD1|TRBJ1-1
TGTGCCAGCAGCTTAGTACCGGGACAGAACACTCGTCTCTTT
CASSLVPGQNTRLF
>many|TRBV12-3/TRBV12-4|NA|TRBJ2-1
TGTGCCAGCAGCGCCGGAGGGCCCTCCTACAATGAGCAGTTCTTC
CASSAGGPSYNEQFF
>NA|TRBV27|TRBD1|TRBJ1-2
TGTGCCAGCAGTGACAGGGTTTTAGGCGGCTACACCTTC
CASSDRVLGGYTF
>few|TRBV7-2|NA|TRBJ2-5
TGTGCCAGCAGCTACCGAAAACTACCCACGGGCCAGTACTTC
CASSYRKLPTGQYF
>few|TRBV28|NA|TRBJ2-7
TGTGCCAGCAGCCCTACCTTCTACGAGCAGTACTTC
CASSPTFYEQYF